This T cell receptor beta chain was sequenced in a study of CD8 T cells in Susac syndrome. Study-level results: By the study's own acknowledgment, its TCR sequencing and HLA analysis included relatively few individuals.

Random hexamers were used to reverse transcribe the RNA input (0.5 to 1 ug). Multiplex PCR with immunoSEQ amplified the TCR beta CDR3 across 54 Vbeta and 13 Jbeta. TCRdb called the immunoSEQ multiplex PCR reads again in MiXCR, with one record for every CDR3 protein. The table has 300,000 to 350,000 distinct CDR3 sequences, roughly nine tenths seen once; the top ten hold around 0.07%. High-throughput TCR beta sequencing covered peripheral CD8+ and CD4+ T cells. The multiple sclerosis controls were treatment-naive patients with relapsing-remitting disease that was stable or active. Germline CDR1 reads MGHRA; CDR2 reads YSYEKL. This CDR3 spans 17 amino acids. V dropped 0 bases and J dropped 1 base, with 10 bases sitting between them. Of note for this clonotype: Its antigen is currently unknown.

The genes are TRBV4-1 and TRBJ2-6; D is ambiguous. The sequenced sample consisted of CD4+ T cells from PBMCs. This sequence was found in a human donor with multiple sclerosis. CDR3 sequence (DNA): TGCGCCAGCAGCCAAGAGACTCAGACTTCTGGGGCCAACGTCCTGACTTTC. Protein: CASSQETQTSGANVLTF.